This is a list of T cell receptor beta chains from one sample in a study of blood T cells in healthy people across ages. One entry per CDR3 protein results from TCRdb running MiXCR on the 5' RACE reads. Among hundreds of thousands of distinct CDR3 sequences listed, roughly 32% were seen once. Sequencing was performed on blood. The source of these receptors is a woman of 80 years or more in good health. CDR3s include the opening cysteine and the closing phenylalanine or tryptophan. The D gene is left open where the match is weak. Size is stated for part of the rows, as once, few or many counts, or as a class when the clone is expanded.

j_call,clone_size,d_call,v_call,cdr3_length,cdr3_nt,cdr3_aa
TRBJ2-1,-,TRBD2,TRBV6-2/TRBV6-3,14,TGTGTCACCAGACTAGCGGCTGTAACCGATGAGCAGTTCTTC,CVTRLAAVTDEQFF
TRBJ1-1,few,-,TRBV14,11,TGTGCCAGCAGCCAAAGTGGGGAAGCTTTCTTT,CASSQSGEAFF
TRBJ2-4,few,TRBD1,TRBV19,13,TGTGCCAGTAGAGGGGACAGTAAAAACATTCAGTACTTC,CASRGDSKNIQYF
TRBJ1-1,-,-,TRBV30,14,TGTGCCTGGAGTGTACTTTATGGGAGCACTGAAGCTTTCTTT,CAWSVLYGSTEAFF
TRBJ2-1,many,TRBD2,TRBV4-3,18,TGCGCCAGCAGCCAAGAGAGATCGAGCGGGGGGATATACAATGAGCAGTTCTTC,CASSQERSSGGIYNEQFF
TRBJ2-1,many,-,TRBV15,13,TGTGCCACCAGCGAAAACCAACTCAATGAGCAGTTCTTC,CATSENQLNEQFF
TRBJ1-5,many,-,TRBV6-1,15,TGTGCCAGCACCGATAAGTCCAGGGGTACTCAGCCCCAGCATTTT,CASTDKSRGTQPQHF
TRBJ2-3,-,-,TRBV7-9,14,TGTACCAGCAGTCCGGAACTAGGCACAGATACGCAGTATTTT,CTSSPELGTDTQYF
TRBJ2-1,many,TRBD2,TRBV5-1,14,TGCGCCAGCAGCCGGGCCCCGGGGGGCAATGAGCAGTTCTTC,CASSRAPGGNEQFF
TRBJ2-2,few,-,TRBV10-3,12,TGTGCCATCAGTGAATACACCGGGGAGCTGTTTTTT,CAISEYTGELFF